The clone carrying this TCR beta chain was seen more than once but under ten times. The data were obtained in a study of T cells of healthy individuals. Via MiXCR, TCRdb re-called the 5' RACE reads, giving one row per CDR3 protein. The sample yields more than 85,000 distinct CDR3 sequences, about 16% seen once. The V end lost 2 bases, the J end lost 8 bases, and 13 bases lay between the germline ends. Germline V gene lookup returns CDR1 SGHVS and CDR2 FNYEAQ. CDR3 size: 14 residues. This chain uses TRBV7-6 with TRBJ2-1; D tentatively fits TRBD1 or TRBD2 (6 bases each). The origin of this receptor is a human donor in good health. For the CDR3, the DNA is TGTGCCAGCAGCTTACCCCCACGGGGGCATGAGCAGTTCTTC. This translates into CASSLPPRGHEQFF.